This TCR beta chain emerged from a study of beta chain features in type 1 diabetes. Study-wide results and limits: Patients with type 1 diabetes carried fewer insertions and had more deletions at their VDJ junctions. All four CD4+ subsets of Type 1 diabetes patients contained TCRB CDR3s that were moderately but significantly shorter.

TCRB transcripts that were expressed got sequenced, as all of the isolated RNA had been reverse transcribed. Produced via immunoSEQ multiplex PCR; TCRdb's table is partial and in-frame only. The sample consists of under 300,000 clones, about 30% of them appearing once. Of note for this clone: Its antigen is unidentified.

Germline CDR1 reads LGHNA; CDR2 reads YSLEER. This CDR3 is 14 amino acids long. Trimming removed 0 bases from V and 5 bases from J, with 10 bases in between. This sequence originates from a man younger than 40 in good health. The V gene is TRBV4-3, the J gene TRBJ1-1, with no clear D. The sample taken for sequencing was central memory CD4+ T cells from blood. CDR3 protein: CASSQDWSGTEAFF. CDR3 in DNA: TGCGCCAGCAGCCAAGATTGGAGTGGGACTGAAGCTTTCTTT.